Included here is one TCR beta chain sequence, with context. This entry belongs to a study of control samples from healthy donors and cancer patients. This table comes from immunoSEQ multiplex PCR, and its TCRdb copy is limited to in-frame clones, with some not included. The sample has over 150,000 clones, about nine tenths seen once. The CDR3 loop spans 14 amino acids. Germline values: CDR1 LGHDT, CDR2 YNNKEL (reference sequence). The ends were cut back, 3 bases at V and 6 bases at J, with 11 bases in the middle. Sequencing input: blood. The chain uses TRBV3-1 (or the pseudogene TRBV3-2) and TRBJ2-2, with a weak D call TRBD2 (5 bases). The TCR originated in a woman in her thirties or forties in good health. CDR3 sequence reads: CASSHHGESGELFF. The CDR3 coding sequence is TGTGCCAGCAGCCACCATGGGGAGTCCGGGGAGCTGTTTTTT.